This TCR beta chain was sequenced for a study of T-cell reconstitution after alpha-beta-depleted transplantation in children. Unique molecular identifiers were used in preparing the TCRbeta library. MiXCR, applied by TCRdb to the PCR reads, yields one record per CDR3 protein. The table shows some 590,000 distinct CDR3 sequences, with roughly 10% occurring only once. CDR3 length: 13 amino acids. V was clipped by 4 bases and J by 1 base, with 8 bases between them. Germline CDR1 SGHDT, CDR2 YYEEEE. This clonotype was counted a few times. Sequencing was performed on PBMCs from the stem cell graft donor, taken from the stem cell graft. The sequence was collected from a human donor who donated a stem cell graft to a child with acute myeloid leukemia. The chain recombines TRBV5-6 with TRBJ1-1; D ambiguous. The CDR3 DNA sequence: TGTGCCAGCAGCAGAGACCCGAACACTGAAGCTTTCTTT. As protein: CASSRDPNTEAFF.